The clone carrying this T cell receptor beta chain appeared once. Assay: immunoSEQ multiplex PCR; the TCRdb copy retains only in-frame clones and omits some. In the table there are some 110,000 clones, approximately 90% of which are singletons. Germline CDR1 LNHNV, CDR2 YYDKDF (reference sequence). Trimming stripped 1 base from V and 4 bases from J, with 11 bases between. This CDR3 spans 16 amino acids. These data come from a study of Tregs in tolerant kidney transplant recipients. The V gene is TRBV15, the J gene TRBJ2-6; no firm D call. The clonotype was recovered from a human donor in good health. Specimen: CD4+ T cells from blood. In DNA form, the CDR3 reads TGTGCCACCAGCAGAGGGCCCGAGACAGGGGCCAACGTCCTGACTTTC. It translates to CATSRGPETGANVLTF.